This passage covers 27 T cell receptor beta chains from one sample sequenced in a study of blood T cell repertoires in COVID-19. Assay: immunoSEQ multiplex PCR; the TCRdb copy retains only in-frame clones and omits some. This sample has 95,000 to 130,000 clones, with roughly four fifths found just once. The specimen was peripheral blood. These TCRs come from a man between 65 and 85 years old with active or convalescent COVID-19.

This clone was recorded once. The chain is built from TRBV20-1 and TRBJ1-4; D unclear. This CDR3 is 13 amino acids long. V lost 3 bases and J 7 bases, leaving 12 bases between the germline ends. The germline gives CDR1 DFQATT, CDR2 SNEGSKA (reference sequence). This chain's CDR3 is CSASPRLGEKLFF. The CDR3 DNA sequence: TGCAGTGCTAGTCCCAGGCTCGGTGAAAAACTGTTTTTT.

The gene calls are TRBV11-2 and TRBJ2-1, with no clear D. V was pared by 0 bases and J by 6 bases, with 12 bases between. CDR1 SGHAT and CDR2 FQNNGV come from the germline V gene. The CDR3 is 15 residues long. The CDR3 here is CASSLETGPRNEQFF. Here the CDR3 DNA reads TGTGCCAGCAGCTTAGAGACTGGTCCCCGCAATGAGCAGTTCTTC.

Only a few counts were recorded for this clone. The genes are TRBV10-3 and TRBJ2-7, with TRBD2 matching over 14 bases. In germline, CDR1 is ENHRY, CDR2 SYGVKD. There are 16 residues in the CDR3. Trimming removed 3 bases from V and 8 bases from J; junction bases left unmatched: 9. As DNA, the CDR3 is TGTGCCATCAGTGACTCCGGGACTAGCGGGAGCTCCAAGCAGTACTTC. Its translation: CAISDSGTSGSSKQYF.

This chain connects TRBV5-1 to TRBJ2-1; 7 bases are shared with TRBD2. The trim removed 3 bases at V and 12 bases at J, leaving 15 bases unmatched. This CDR3 spans 15 amino acids. Germline assignment: CDR1 SGHRS and CDR2 YFSETQ. The CDR3 loop is CASSSSGTNYGGQFF. CDR3 in DNA: TGCGCCAGCAGCTCATCCGGGACTAATTACGGGGGGCAGTTCTTC.

The V and J genes are TRBV24-1 and TRBJ2-5; D gene uncertain. Trimming cost V 5 bases and J 0 bases, with 6 bases left between them. CDR1 is KGHDR and CDR2 is SFDVKD in the germline V gene. The CDR3 is made up of 13 amino acids. The CDR3, as DNA: TGTGCCACCAGTGGCCAGAACCAAGAGACCCAGTACTTC. It yields the protein CATSGQNQETQYF.

The V call is TRBV12-2, the J call TRBJ2-5; TRBD1, as called in the table, went unchecked against the DNA. TRBV12-2 is reported as a pseudogene. This CDR3 contains 19 residues. Here the CDR3 DNA reads TGTGCAAGTCGCCCCCAGGGGGCGGGTAGTTGCGGGGTCGGGAAGACCCAGTACTTC. Translation: CASRPQGAGSCGVGKTQYF.

The chain joins TRBV10-3 to TRBJ2-1, with 8 bases matching TRBD1. Germline V gives CDR1 ENHRY, CDR2 SYGVKD. The junction had 9 bases not matched to a gene; V was cut back by 4 bases and J by 1 base. CDR3 length: 17 amino acids. The CDR3: CAISASGRGPSYNEQFF. In DNA, the CDR3 is TGTGCCATCAGTGCGTCCGGCAGGGGGCCGTCCTACAATGAGCAGTTCTTC.

This chain links TRBV11-2 with TRBJ2-3; weak D call: TRBD2 (6 bases). Looked up from germline, CDR1 is SGHAT and CDR2 is FQNNGV. CDR3 size: 17 residues. Trimming pared 0 bases from V and 4 bases from J, leaving 17 bases between. The CDR3 loop reads CASSLDSFGSFADTQYF. The DNA of the CDR3 is TGTGCCAGCAGCTTAGATTCGTTCGGGAGCTTCGCAGATACGCAGTATTTT.

The chain uses TRBV5-8 and TRBJ1-1, with TRBD1 as a possible D gene (6 bases). The CDR3 is 14 amino acids. The V end lost 5 bases, the J end lost 3 bases, and 14 bases lay between the germline ends. The V gene's germline CDR1 is SGHTS and CDR2 YDEGEE. CDR3 sequence (DNA): TGTGCCAGCAGGCTAAGGGGGTTTGACACTGAAGCTTTCTTT. It encodes CASRLRGFDTEAFF.

The chain is built from TRBV19 and TRBJ1-1; TRBD1 might be the D (5 bases). Deletions cut 6 bases from V and 1 base from J, with 12 bases between. CDR1 and CDR2 from the germline V gene are LNHDA and SQIVND (reference sequence). The CDR3 runs to 14 residues. CDR3: CASRLTGTNTEAFF. The CDR3 DNA reads TGTGCCAGTAGACTAACAGGAACGAACACTGAAGCTTTCTTT.

This rearrangement joins TRBV5-4 to TRBJ2-3; TRBD1 is a possible D gene (5 bases). From germline, CDR1 is SGHNT and CDR2 YYREEE (reference sequence). V dropped 4 bases and J dropped 6 bases, with 12 bases sitting between them. This CDR3 comprises 13 residues. The CDR3 reads CASSTPGRDTQYF. As DNA, the CDR3 is TGTGCCAGCAGCACCCCAGGGCGCGATACGCAGTATTTT.

The chain couples TRBV15 to TRBJ2-3; TRBD2 aligns across 10 bases. The length of the CDR3 is 17 residues. Trimming removed 0 bases from V and 3 bases from J; junction bases left unmatched: 6. Germline CDR1 is LNHNV and CDR2 is YYDKDF (reference sequence). The CDR3 DNA reads as TGTGCCACCAGCAGAGACCGACTAGCGGGCGATACAGATACGCAGTATTTT. This encodes CATSRDRLAGDTDTQYF. The full variable domain, completed using reference TRBV15 and TRBJ2-3, is DAMVIQNPRYQVTQFGKPVTLSCSQTLNHNVMYWYQQKSSQAPKLLFHYYDKDFNNEADTPDNFQSRRPNTSFCFLDIRSPGLGDTAMYLCATSRDRLAGDTDTQYFGPGTRLTVL.

This chain links TRBV6-5 with TRBJ1-1; D remains ambiguous. Germline values: CDR1 MNHEY, CDR2 SVGAGI. CDR3 length: 13 amino acids. V was cut by 0 bases and J by 11 bases, with 13 bases left in between. CDR3: CASSYSTLGRAFF. The CDR3 DNA sequence: TGTGCCAGCAGTTACTCCACCCTGGGGAGGGCTTTCTTT.

The chain uses TRBV7-2 and TRBJ2-3; 11 bases match TRBD1. This CDR3 comprises 14 residues. CDR1 SGHTA and CDR2 FQGNSA come from the germline V gene. Losses at the gene ends were 4 bases for V and 4 bases for J; bases not matched to a gene: 1. CDR3 coding DNA: TGTGCCAGCAGCTGGGACAGGGGGGCAGATACGCAGTATTTT. Protein: CASSWDRGADTQYF.

J is TRBJ1-2 and V is TRBV30; no reliable D call. The CDR3 extends over 12 amino acids. V was trimmed by 4 bases and J by 0 bases, leaving 6 bases between them. Germline CDR1 and CDR2: GTSNPN and SVGIG (reference sequence). CDR3 DNA: TGTGCCTGGATCCAGGCTAACTATGGCTACACCTTC. Encoded protein: CAWIQANYGYTF.

The chain carries TRBV5-1 and TRBJ2-5; D may be TRBD2 (7 bases). From germline, CDR1 is SGHRS and CDR2 YFSETQ. This CDR3 is 14 amino acids long. V was shortened by 4 bases and J by 1 base, with 11 bases between the two germline ends. The DNA of the CDR3 is TGCGCCAGCAGCGGCGGGGGCTCCCAAGAGACCCAGTACTTC. It yields the protein CASSGGGSQETQYF.

The CDR3: CASSGGSLSYNEQFF. CDR3 sequence (DNA): TGTGCCTCCAGCGGGGGGTCTCTTTCCTACAATGAGCAGTTCTTC. The chain combines TRBV2 with TRBJ2-1, with TRBD2 identical over 9 bases. Trimming at V came to 11 bases and at J to 1 base, leaving 9 bases not matched to a gene. Germline assignment: CDR1 SNHLY and CDR2 FYNNEI. This CDR3 comprises 15 residues.

The chain carries TRBV9 and TRBJ2-3; 9 bases are shared with TRBD1. This CDR3 has 15 residues. The germline gives CDR1 SGDLS, CDR2 YYNGEE. With V trimmed by 4 bases and J by 4 bases, 7 bases remained unmatched. The CDR3 loop reads CASSPRDRESDTQYF. CDR3 coding DNA: TGTGCCAGCAGCCCCCGGGACAGGGAATCAGATACGCAGTATTTT.

The rearrangement links TRBV6-2 or TRBV6-3 to TRBJ2-7; D not resolved. Germline CDR1 MNHEY, CDR2 SVGEGT. The CDR3 extends over 16 amino acids. V was pared by 0 bases and J by 0 bases, with 12 bases between. The DNA for the CDR3 is TGTGCCAGCAGTTACTCTTACAGTTTGAGCTCCTACGAGCAGTACTTC. It codes for CASSYSYSLSSYEQYF.

This clone was seen more than once but under ten times. The CDR3 loop is CASSQARQTMNTEAFF. CDR3 in DNA: TGCGCCAGCAGCCAAGCCCGACAGACGATGAACACTGAAGCTTTCTTT. The chain carries TRBV4-1 and TRBJ1-1, with D possibly matching TRBD1 (5 bases). The CDR3 consists of 16 residues. V gave up 1 base and J gave up 0 bases, with 12 bases separating them. Germline loops: CDR1 MGHRA, CDR2 YSYEKL.

The chain combines TRBV11-2 with TRBJ2-1, with D perhaps TRBD1 (6 bases). This CDR3 has 19 amino acids. Trimming removed 0 bases from V and 0 bases from J, with 18 bases in between. CDR1 SGHAT and CDR2 FQNNGV come from the germline V gene. The CDR3 loop reads CASSLDSRRQVSSYNEQFF. CDR3 in DNA: TGTGCCAGCAGCTTAGATAGTCGGAGACAGGTGAGCTCCTACAATGAGCAGTTCTTC.

This clone was detected only a few times. The chain combines TRBV6-5 with TRBJ2-1; weak D call: TRBD1 (6 bases). V lost 8 bases, J lost 7 bases, and 18 bases lay in between. Germline V lookup: CDR1 MNHEY, CDR2 SVGAGI. The CDR3 runs to 14 residues. The CDR3 spells CASGKDSFYNEQFF. As DNA, the CDR3 is TGTGCCAGCGGGAAGGACAGTTTTTATAATGAGCAGTTCTTC.

The J gene is TRBJ2-2, the V gene TRBV2; 11 bases are a match to TRBD2. The ends lost 7 bases at V and 7 bases at J; junction bases unmatched: 11. Germline V gene sequence: CDR1 SNHLY, CDR2 FYNNEI. CDR3 length: 16 amino acids. CDR3 sequence: CASNVNSGRGGGELFF. The CDR3 DNA sequence: TGTGCCAGCAATGTGAATAGCGGGAGGGGAGGCGGGGAGCTGTTTTTT.

The rearrangement uses TRBV10-2 and TRBJ2-7, with D possibly being TRBD2 (7 bases). V was pared by 7 bases and J by 3 bases, with 22 bases between. The length of the CDR3 is 16 residues. CDR1 WSHSY and CDR2 SAAADI come from the germline V gene. The DNA for the CDR3 is TGCGCCAGCACGAGGGGGGGAGCGGCAGAGAGCTACGAGCAGTACTTC. Protein: CASTRGGAAESYEQYF.

This sequence joins TRBV30 and TRBJ1-2; D is possibly TRBD1 (6 bases). Trimming stripped 4 bases from V and 5 bases from J, with 14 bases between. Per the germline V gene, CDR1 is GTSNPN and CDR2 is SVGIG (reference sequence). The CDR3 extends over 13 amino acids. The CDR3 spells CAWNRRGAYGYTF. CDR3 sequence (DNA): TGTGCCTGGAACCGCCGGGGGGCATATGGCTACACCTTC.

The chain combines TRBV9 with TRBJ1-1; TRBD1 matches 7 bases. The CDR3 contains 15 residues. V gave up 1 base and J gave up 3 bases; unmatched junction bases: 6. Germline CDR1 is SGDLS and CDR2 is YYNGEE. CDR3 in amino acids: CASSVSDRADTEAFF. In DNA, the CDR3 is TGTGCCAGCAGCGTATCCGACAGGGCAGACACTGAAGCTTTCTTT.

The CDR3 DNA reads TGTGCCAGCAGCGACACTAACCGGGGGGTTGGCACTGAAGCTTTCTTT. Its translation: CASSDTNRGVGTEAFF. The V gene is TRBV7-6, the J gene TRBJ1-1; D may be TRBD1 (5 bases). V lost 5 bases and J lost 4, with 20 bases in between. The CDR3 extends over 16 amino acids. Germline-derived CDR1 and CDR2 are SGHVS and FNYEAQ.